Below, 16 T cell receptor beta chains from the same sample are listed, as sequenced in a study of T cells in Graves' hyperthyroidism and ophthalmopathy. Amplification of TCR beta CDR3 regions used RNA as the template. First-round RT-PCR with HTBI primers amplified the TCR CDR3 region. TCRdb analysed the multiplex PCR reads with MiXCR anew, one entry per CDR3 protein. There are around 200,000 distinct CDR3 sequences in the sample; approximately 20% occur only once, and roughly 44% lies in the top ten. The specimen sequenced was blood. The receptors stem from a man aged 35-49 years with Graves' hyperthyroidism.

This clonotype was found a few times. The chain combines TRBV6-1 with TRBJ2-3; D is unclear. The CDR3 sequence is 14 residues long. The V end lost 7 bases, the J end lost 1 base, and 12 bases lay between the germline ends. Germline CDR1 MNHNS, CDR2 SASEGT. Here the CDR3 DNA reads TGTGCCAGCACCTCAAGTGTTGGCACAGATACGCAGTATTTT. As protein: CASTSSVGTDTQYF.

V and J are TRBV12-3 or TRBV12-4 and TRBJ1-2, with 7 bases fitting TRBD1. The CDR3 contains 15 residues. Unmatched junction bases numbered 13, after V lost 6 bases and J lost 6 bases. The chain's CDR3 is CASSPRGAERDGYTF. The DNA of the CDR3 is TGTGCCAGCAGCCCCAGGGGGGCCGAAAGGGATGGCTACACCTTC.

This clonotype was recorded a few times. V usage is TRBV12-3 or TRBV12-4 and J usage is TRBJ1-2; maybe TRBD1 (6 bases). The CDR3 runs to 12 residues. Trimming removed 5 bases at V and 7 bases at J, with 11 bases between. The CDR3 is CASSVTGSGYTF. CDR3 sequence (DNA): TGTGCCAGCAGTGTAACAGGGTCTGGCTACACCTTC.

The genes are TRBV20-1 and TRBJ2-1, with 12 positions matching TRBD2. Looked up from germline, CDR1 is DFQATT and CDR2 is SNEGSKA (reference sequence). Losses at the gene ends were 5 bases for V and 0 bases for J; bases not matched to a gene: 11. This CDR3 comprises 18 residues. CDR3 nucleotide sequence: TGCAGTGCTTACTTCACTAGCGGGGGGCCAAGCTCCTACAATGAGCAGTTCTTC. It codes for CSAYFTSGGPSSYNEQFF.

This clonotype came up many times. J is TRBJ1-5 and V is TRBV24-1; D is perhaps TRBD1 (6 bases). Germline V gene lookup returns CDR1 KGHDR and CDR2 SFDVKD. The CDR3 loop spans 15 amino acids. V was cut by 4 bases and J by 4 bases, with 13 bases left in between. The chain's CDR3 is CATSDNYGQNQPQHF. The CDR3 bases are TGTGCCACCAGTGACAACTACGGACAGAATCAGCCCCAGCATTTT.

This clonotype appeared many times. The chain uses TRBV2 and TRBJ1-4, with a weak D call TRBD1 (5 bases). Germline V CDR1 and CDR2: SNHLY, FYNNEI. The CDR3 consists of 12 residues. V was cut by 6 bases and J by 8 bases, with 10 bases left in between. In nucleotides, the CDR3 is TGTGCCAGCAGACAGGAAGAGGAAAAACTGTTTTTT. It yields the protein CASRQEEEKLFF.

This clonotype was counted ten times or more. The chain carries TRBV20-1 and TRBJ2-7; unclear D gene. Germline lookup yields CDR1 DFQATT and CDR2 SNEGSKA (reference sequence). Between the trimmed V and J ends, which lost 3 bases and 2 bases, there was a span of 14 bases. CDR3 size: 14 residues. CDR3 nucleotides: TGCAGTGCTAGGTCGGGCAGAAATACCTACGAGCAGTACTTC. Translation: CSARSGRNTYEQYF.

There are many counts of this clonotype. The genes are TRBV11-1 and TRBJ2-7; 10 nucleotides agree with TRBD2. The CDR3 contains 15 residues. Unmatched junction bases numbered 6, after V lost 4 bases and J lost 3 bases. Germline-derived CDR1 and CDR2 are SGHAT and FQDESV (reference sequence). CDR3 amino acids: CASSSRTSGFYEQYF. The CDR3 bases are TGTGCCAGCAGCTCCAGGACTAGCGGTTTCTACGAGCAGTACTTC.

This clonotype was seen ten or more times. The rearrangement uses TRBV3-1 and TRBJ1-1; the match to TRBD1 covers 9 bases. Germline V gene sequence: CDR1 LGHDT, CDR2 YNNKEL (reference sequence). J gave up 10 bases and V 0 bases, and 6 bases lay outside the gene matches. The length of the CDR3 is 14 residues. This chain's CDR3 is CASSQDTGGSGAFF. The CDR3 coding sequence is TGTGCCAGCAGCCAAGATACAGGGGGCTCTGGAGCTTTCTTT.

In its sample, this clonotype was seen many times. The genes are TRBV27 and TRBJ1-1, with D perhaps matching TRBD1 (6 bases). Germline V gene lookup returns CDR1 MNHEY and CDR2 SMNVEV (reference sequence). V was clipped by 1 base and J by 3 bases, with 18 bases between them. The CDR3 has 17 amino acids. The CDR3 nucleotides are TGTGCCAGCAGTTTATGGGCAGGGGAAGGGAACGACACTGAAGCTTTCTTT. Translated: CASSLWAGEGNDTEAFF.

The rearrangement joins TRBV15 to TRBJ1-1; possible D gene TRBD1, 5 bases. Germline V gene lookup returns CDR1 LNHNV and CDR2 YYDKDF (reference sequence). The CDR3 is 17 amino acids. V lost 2 bases to trimming and J lost 3 bases, with 19 bases between them. The DNA of the CDR3 is TGTGCCACCAGCAGACCCCTTGGGACGGAGAGATACACTGAAGCTTTCTTT. Its translation is CATSRPLGTERYTEAFF.

This clonotype was recorded at least ten times. The rearrangement joins TRBV20-1 to TRBJ2-7, with 8 nucleotides matching TRBD2. This CDR3 region has 13 residues. V was clipped by 6 bases and J by 0 bases; unmatched bases: 4. CDR1 and CDR2 (germline): DFQATT, SNEGSKA (reference sequence). The CDR3 is CSAWTSRSYEQYF. CDR3 DNA: TGCAGTGCGTGGACTAGCCGCTCCTACGAGCAGTACTTC.

This clonotype was observed many times. V gene TRBV2 combines with J gene TRBJ2-7; 7 bases line up with TRBD1. Germline trimming cut 4 bases from V and 0 bases from J; bases unmatched to any gene: 6. Germline values: CDR1 SNHLY, CDR2 FYNNEI. There are 15 residues in the CDR3. The CDR3 here is CASSGTGLDSYEQYF. The DNA for the CDR3 is TGTGCCAGCAGTGGGACAGGTCTGGACTCCTACGAGCAGTACTTC. Full variable domain (rest looked up from reference TRBV2 and TRBJ2-7): EPEVTQTPSHQVTQMGQEVILRCVPISNHLYFYWYRQILGQKVEFLVSFYNNEISEKSEIFDDQFSVERPDGSNFTLKIRSTKLEDSAMYFCASSGTGLDSYEQYFGPGTRLTVT.

This clonotype was counted a few times. This chain links TRBV6-1 with TRBJ2-3; D is possibly TRBD1 (5 bases). CDR1 and CDR2 (germline): MNHNS, SASEGT. The CDR3 consists of 16 residues. Trimming stripped 5 bases from V and 0 bases from J, with 15 bases between. The CDR3 DNA sequence: TGTGCCAGCAGTTATCCGCGCTCAGGGAGCACAGATACGCAGTATTTT. Its translation: CASSYPRSGSTDTQYF.

This clonotype was seen at least ten times. The rearrangement joins TRBV7-2 to TRBJ2-7; D ambiguous. Per the germline V gene, CDR1 is SGHTA and CDR2 is FQGNSA. This CDR3 has 14 residues. Trimming removed 2 bases at V and 6 bases at J, with 14 bases between. The CDR3 sequence: CASSLRAGRVEQYF. The DNA of the CDR3 is TGTGCCAGCAGCTTAAGGGCAGGCCGGGTCGAGCAGTACTTC.

This clonotype has a count of ten or more. The chain joins TRBV13 to TRBJ1-1; unclear D gene. V was cut by 4 bases and J by 4 bases, with 13 bases left in between. Germline assignment: CDR1 PRHDT and CDR2 FYEKMQ (reference sequence). The CDR3 loop spans 14 amino acids. The CDR3 loop reads CASSSQVPTTEAFF. CDR3 nucleotides: TGTGCCAGCAGCTCCCAGGTCCCAACCACTGAAGCTTTCTTT. The variable domain in full, with the rest retrieved from reference TRBV13 and TRBJ1-1, is AAGVIQSPRHLIKEKRETATLKCYPIPRHDTVYWYQQGPGQDPQFLISFYEKMQSDKGSIPDRFSAQQFSDYHSELNMSSLELGDSALYFCASSSQVPTTEAFFGQGTRLTVV.